These T cell receptor beta chains were read from a single sample in a study of PD-1 blockade in classical Hodgkin lymphoma. Measured with immunoSEQ multiplex PCR; TCRdb has only the in-frame clones, and not every one. This sample has approximately 57,000 clones; less than 95% occur once, and the top ten carry about 10%. This sample comprised peripheral blood mononuclear cells (PBMCs), obtained before the second cycle of nivolumab. The receptors were sampled from a human donor with classical Hodgkin lymphoma. Both conserved end residues are part of each CDR3. Fields, in order: J gene, V gene, D gene, clone size, CDR3 DNA, CDR3 protein. D genes are given only for firm matches. A row's size may be missing; if present it is once, few, many or a size class.

>TRBJ2-3|TRBV9|TRBD1|.
TGTGCCAGCAGCGTAGAGGGGGCAGGGACAGATACGCAGTATTTT
CASSVEGAGTDTQYF
>TRBJ2-1|TRBV5-1|.|.
TGCGCCAGCAGCCCTCAGTACGGGAGCGGCTACAATGAGCAGTTCTTC
CASSPQYGSGYNEQFF
>TRBJ2-7|TRBV6-5|TRBD2|.
TGTGCCAGCAGTTGGGGTAGCGGGAGTAGTGAGCAGTACTTC
CASSWGSGSSEQYF
>TRBJ2-3|TRBV30|.|.
TGTGCCTGGAGTTTCCTGGGCTCTAGCACAGATACGCAGTATTTT
CAWSFLGSSTDTQYF
>TRBJ2-7|TRBV2|TRBD1|.
TGTGCCAGCAGCCAGGGGGACGAGCAGTACTTC
CASSQGDEQYF
>TRBJ2-5|TRBV16|TRBD2|.
TGTGCCAGCAGCCCCCCCGGACTAGCGGGTGAGACCCAGTACTTC
CASSPPGLAGETQYF
>TRBJ2-5|TRBV5-1|TRBD2|.
TGCGCCAGCAGCTATACCGGGACTAGAATGGAGACCCAGTACTTC
CASSYTGTRMETQYF
>TRBJ2-5|TRBV11-2|TRBD2|.
TGTGCCAGCAGCTTAGGGGTAGCGGGAGTCCGGGAGACCCAGTACTTC
CASSLGVAGVRETQYF
>TRBJ1-2|TRBV21-1|.|.
TGTGCCAGCAGCAAAGGTAGCATGGGACACTGGGTATATGGCTACACCTTC
CASSKGSMGHWVYGYTF
>TRBJ1-5|TRBV27|TRBD1|.
TGTGCCAGCTGCTCCGGGACAGGGGGGAATCAGCCCCAGCATTTT
CASCSGTGGNQPQHF
>TRBJ2-3|TRBV11-2|.|.
TGTGCCAGCAGCTTAACGGGCACAGCCGCTCCCACAGATACGCAGTATTTT
CASSLTGTAAPTDTQYF
>TRBJ2-7|TRBV27|.|.
TGTGCCAGCAGTTTAACAGGGTCCTACGAGCAGTACTTC
CASSLTGSYEQYF
>TRBJ2-7|TRBV9|TRBD2|.
TGTGCCAGCAGCGCCGGGGGGGGCGTTAGCTCCTACGAGCAGTACTTC
CASSAGGGVSSYEQYF
>TRBJ2-3|TRBV18|TRBD2|.
TGTGCCAGCTCACCGCCGGGACTAGCTGTATCAAATACGCAGTATTTT
CASSPPGLAVSNTQYF
>TRBJ2-4|TRBV11-1|.|.
TGTGCCAGCAGCTCATTAGCCAAAAACATTCAGTACTTC
CASSSLAKNIQYF
>TRBJ2-3|TRBV6-5|.|.
TGTGCCAGCAGTTACTCGGTTGTCTCCGGGGCAGATACGCAGTATTTT
CASSYSVVSGADTQYF
>TRBJ1-5|TRBV28|.|.
TGTGCCAGCAGTTGTTGTTGGGGCCTTACCAGAATTAAAGGCAATCAGCCCCAGCATTTT
CASSCCWGLTRIKGNQPQHF
>TRBJ2-2|TRBV9|TRBD2|.
TGTGCCAGCAGCCCGAGACTAGCATCGAACACCGGGGAGCTGTTTTTT
CASSPRLASNTGELFF
>TRBJ1-3|TRBV21-1|.|.
TGTGCCAGCAGCAAAGAGGGTATAGGACAGGGTAGAAACACCATATATTTT
CASSKEGIGQGRNTIYF
>TRBJ2-1|TRBV11-3|TRBD2|.
TGTGCCAGCAGCCTCCGGCACCCGACTAGCGGGATACCATACAATGAGCAGTTCTTC
CASSLRHPTSGIPYNEQFF
>TRBJ1-2|TRBV7-8|.|once
TGTGCCAGCAGCCCGAGGGGCGGGGGCTACACCTTC
CASSPRGGGYTF
>TRBJ2-7|TRBV6-1|.|.
TGTGCCAGCAGTGAATTCGGGGGTCTCCTAGCGTACGAGCAGTACTTC
CASSEFGGLLAYEQYF
>TRBJ2-1|TRBV11-2|TRBD2|.
TGTGCCAGCAGCCCGAGGACTAGTAGCGGGGGCCTCAATGAGCAGTTCTTC
CASSPRTSSGGLNEQFF
>TRBJ1-1|TRBV7-9|.|once
TGTGCCAGCTGGGCGACAGCCACCACTGAAGCTTTCTTT
CASWATATTEAFF
>TRBJ2-7|TRBV9|.|.
TGTGCCAGCAGCGATGGACAGTTGAGCTCCTACGAGCAGTACTTC
CASSDGQLSSYEQYF
>TRBJ1-5|TRBV19|.|.
TGTGCCAGTAGCCCAGGGGATCAGCCCCAGCATTTT
CASSPGDQPQHF
>TRBJ2-1|TRBV5-1|.|.
TGCGCCAGCAGCCTGCTTGGGAGCTCCTACAATGAGCAGTTCTTC
CASSLLGSSYNEQFF
>TRBJ2-7|TRBV13|.|.
TGTGCCAGCAGCTTAACCGGCCACAAGACCTACGAGCAGTACTTC
CASSLTGHKTYEQYF